Each of the 29 T cell receptor beta chains below was sequenced from the same sample in a study of T cells in Graves' hyperthyroidism and ophthalmopathy. RNA transcripts gave rise to amplified TCR beta CDR3 regions. First-round RT-PCR of the TCR CDR3 relied on the HTBI primer set. One entry per CDR3 protein, called by TCRdb with MiXCR from the multiplex PCR reads. The sample gives around 380,000 distinct CDR3 sequences, roughly 13% of which show up once; 20% to 25% is in the top ten. Sequencing was carried out using blood. These receptors all stem from a man younger than 40 with Graves' hyperthyroidism that later progressed to Graves' ophthalmopathy.

A few counts support this clonotype. This chain's CDR3 is CASSPTGGGWGNQPQHF. The CDR3 DNA reads as TGTGCCAGCTCACCGACCGGTGGGGGTTGGGGCAATCAGCCCCAGCATTTT. The V call is TRBV18, the J call TRBJ1-5, with D possibly matching TRBD1 (5 bases). The V end lost 3 bases, the J end lost 2 bases, and 17 bases lay between the germline ends. Germline CDR1 reads KGHSH; CDR2 reads LQKENI. The CDR3 totals 17 residues.

V usage is TRBV29-1 and J usage is TRBJ1-2; 7 bases agree with TRBD1. Germline V gene sequence: CDR1 SQVTM, CDR2 ANQGSEA. Trimming took 6 bases from V and 6 from J; bases not matched to a gene: 13. CDR3 length: 14 amino acids. The CDR3 here is CSVEGALLENGYTF. In DNA form, the CDR3 reads TGCAGCGTCGAGGGGGCGCTTTTGGAAAATGGCTACACCTTC.

In this sample, this clonotype turned up a few times. The rearrangement joins TRBV6-5 to TRBJ2-5, with a tentative D call TRBD2 (7 bases). V dropped 0 bases and J dropped 4 bases, with 12 bases sitting between them. The germline V gene has CDR1 MNHEY and CDR2 SVGAGI. The CDR3 loop spans 15 amino acids. The CDR3: CASSYSRGGRETQYF. CDR3 bases: TGTGCCAGCAGTTACTCGAGGGGGGGCCGAGAGACCCAGTACTTC.

This clonotype came up a few times. CDR3 amino acids: CASSSTPGRETDTQYF. CDR3 coding DNA: TGCGCCAGCAGCTCAACTCCGGGCAGAGAAACAGATACGCAGTATTTT. The rearrangement uses TRBV4-1 and TRBJ2-3; D is unclear. V lost 5 bases and J lost 3, with 18 bases in between. The CDR3 spans 16 residues. Germline CDR1 reads MGHRA; CDR2 reads YSYEKL.

This clonotype showed up many times. The chain couples TRBV2 to TRBJ1-2; perhaps TRBD1 as D (5 bases). Trimming stripped 1 base from V and 7 bases from J, with 13 bases between. This CDR3 has 14 residues. Germline V CDR1 and CDR2: SNHLY, FYNNEI. CDR3 nucleotide sequence: TGTGCCAGCAGTGAAGACGAGGGGTACGGTGGCTACACCTTC. Amino acid sequence: CASSEDEGYGGYTF.

The V call is TRBV6-1, the J call TRBJ1-2; 9 bases are a match to TRBD1. J lost 8 bases, V lost 7 bases, and 11 bases had no gene match. In germline, CDR1 is MNHNS, CDR2 SASEGT. CDR3 length equals 14 residues. The CDR3 reads CASNDHRGRGGYTF. The CDR3 nucleotides are TGTGCCAGCAATGATCACAGGGGGCGGGGGGGCTACACCTTC.

At least ten counts were recorded for this clonotype. A much more abundant neighbour one base away suggests this may be a read error. The chain has TRBV12-3 or TRBV12-4 and TRBJ2-3, with no clear D. The CDR3 runs 11 residues. V lost 6 bases and J 2 bases, leaving 3 bases between the germline ends. CDR3 sequence reads: CASRLTDTQYF. DNA for the CDR3: TGTGCCAGCAGGCTCACAGATACGCAGTATTTT.

In its sample, this clonotype was seen a few times. The V gene is TRBV5-5, the J gene TRBJ1-4; D gene ambiguous. This CDR3 has 13 residues. The V gene's germline CDR1 is SGHKS and CDR2 YYEKEE (reference sequence). V was pared by 1 base and J by 4 bases, with 5 bases between. The CDR3 loop reads CASSLLVNEKLFF. CDR3 DNA sequence: TGTGCCAGCAGCTTGTTGGTTAATGAAAAACTGTTTTTT.

The table lists this clonotype with many counts. V usage is TRBV2 and J usage is TRBJ2-5; 9 bases match TRBD2. J was trimmed by 2 bases and V by 7 bases; bases with no gene match: 8. This CDR3 has 15 amino acids. The germline gives CDR1 SNHLY, CDR2 FYNNEI. The CDR3 sequence: CASTRLAVKQETQYF. CDR3 coding DNA: TGTGCCAGCACACGACTAGCGGTCAAACAAGAGACCCAGTACTTC.

This clonotype was picked up many times. The V gene is TRBV9, the J gene TRBJ1-2; D is perhaps TRBD1 (5 bases). The V end lost 4 bases, the J end lost 0 bases, and 13 bases lay between the germline ends. The CDR3 is 15 amino acids. Germline CDR1 and CDR2: SGDLS and YYNGEE. CDR3 region: CASSPRDPANYGYTF. Written as DNA, the CDR3 is TGTGCCAGCAGCCCCCGGGACCCTGCTAACTATGGCTACACCTTC.

In its sample, this clonotype was seen many times. Here the CDR3 reads CASSRTGENEKLFF. CDR3 bases: TGCGCCAGCAGCAGGACAGGGGAGAATGAAAAACTGTTTTTT. The gene calls are TRBV5-1 and TRBJ1-4, with 9 bases aligning to TRBD1. The CDR3 spans 14 residues. V lost 4 bases and J lost 5; bases outside the gene matches: 3. Germline CDR1 is SGHRS and CDR2 is YFSETQ.

There are many counts of this clonotype. This sequence joins TRBV6-1 and TRBJ2-7; D unresolved. Germline V lookup: CDR1 MNHNS, CDR2 SASEGT. The V and J ends lost 7 bases and 0 bases respectively, with 4 bases between them. CDR3 size: 11 residues. CDR3 in amino acids: CASTGSYEQYF. CDR3 in DNA: TGTGCCAGCACGGGCTCCTACGAGCAGTACTTC.

This clonotype was counted a few times. The chain has TRBV6-2 or TRBV6-3 and TRBJ2-3; D gene unclear. The CDR3 loop spans 14 amino acids. The V and J ends lost 0 bases and 2 bases respectively, with 6 bases between them. Germline V lookup: CDR1 MNHEY, CDR2 SVGEGT. This CDR3 reads CASSYSLHTDTQYF. The CDR3, as DNA: TGTGCCAGCAGTTACTCCCTACACACAGATACGCAGTATTTT.

The table lists this clonotype with many counts. This chain links TRBV28 with TRBJ1-4, with D unresolved. The ends were cut back, 7 bases at V and 8 bases at J, with 17 bases in the middle. The germline CDR1 and CDR2 sequences are MDHEN and SYDVKM. The CDR3 is made up of 14 amino acids. In DNA form, the CDR3 reads TGTGCCAGCAAAAGATGGGGTTCTGGGGAAAAACTGTTTTTT. Translating gives CASKRWGSGEKLFF. Using reference TRBV28 and TRBJ1-4 for the parts outside the CDR3, the full variable domain is DVKVTQSSRYLVKRTGEKVFLECVQDMDHENMFWYRQDPGLGLRLIYFSYDVKMKEKGDIPEGYSVSREKKERFSLILESASTNQTSMYLCASKRWGSGEKLFFGSGTQLSVL.

The chain links TRBV29-1 to TRBJ1-2, with a possible D match to TRBD1 (6 bases). With 3 bases removed from V and 2 bases from J, the gap between germline ends came to 16 bases. Germline loops: CDR1 SQVTM, CDR2 ANQGSEA. The CDR3 contains 15 residues. The CDR3 reads CSVESSGGANYGYTF. The CDR3 DNA follows: TGCAGCGTTGAGTCTAGCGGGGGGGCCAACTATGGCTACACCTTC.

The chain links TRBV9 to TRBJ1-4, with a weak D call TRBD1 (5 bases). V was pared by 2 bases and J by 0 bases, with 14 bases between. Germline V lookup: CDR1 SGDLS, CDR2 YYNGEE. The CDR3 covers 17 residues. CDR3 sequence: CASSVSGWGATNEKLFF. In nucleotides, the CDR3 is TGTGCCAGCAGCGTCTCAGGGTGGGGTGCAACTAATGAAAAACTGTTTTTT.

This clonotype has a count of ten or more. This rearrangement joins TRBV20-1 to TRBJ2-5; possibly TRBD1 for D (5 bases). The V gene's germline CDR1 is DFQATT and CDR2 SNEGSKA (reference sequence). This CDR3 is built from 13 residues. Trimming cost V 1 base and J 0 bases, with 6 bases left between them. The CDR3 region has the DNA TGCAGTGCTAGAGTCAGGGACCAAGAGACCCAGTACTTC. Its protein product is CSARVRDQETQYF.

This clonotype was seen a few times. This sequence joins TRBV29-1 and TRBJ2-7; 9 nucleotides match TRBD2. Germline assignment: CDR1 SQVTM and CDR2 ANQGSEA. V shed 0 bases and J 5 bases; nucleotides not matched to a gene: 5. CDR3 length: 14 residues. The CDR3 loop reads CSVEDRGTSNEQYF. The CDR3 DNA follows: TGCAGCGTTGAAGATCGGGGGACTAGCAACGAGCAGTACTTC.

The chain employs TRBV3-1 and TRBJ2-3; 7 positions agree with TRBD2. The germline V gene has CDR1 LGHDT and CDR2 YNNKEL (reference sequence). This CDR3 spans 14 amino acids. The trim removed 4 bases at V and 6 bases at J, leaving 7 bases unmatched. The CDR3, as DNA: TGTGCCAGCAGCCTCTGGGACTACATGGATACGCAGTATTTT. Translation: CASSLWDYMDTQYF.

The sample holds many counts of this clonotype. The chain has TRBV12-5 and TRBJ2-1; perhaps TRBD2 as D (6 bases). Germline lookup yields CDR1 LGHNT and CDR2 FRNRAP. CDR3 length equals 18 residues. V lost 1 base, J lost 7 bases, and 23 bases lay in between. The CDR3 region is CASGLERSGPPQENEQFF. The CDR3 bases are TGTGCTAGTGGTTTGGAGAGAAGCGGGCCGCCGCAGGAGAATGAGCAGTTCTTC. Using reference TRBV12-5 and TRBJ2-1 for the parts outside the CDR3, the full variable domain is DARVTQTPRHKVTEMGQEVTMRCQPILGHNTVFWYRQTMMQGLELLAYFRNRAPLDDSGMPKDRFSAEMPDATLATLKIQPSEPRDSAVYFCASGLERSGPPQENEQFFGPGTRLTVL.

This clonotype was seen a few times. The rearrangement links TRBV29-1 to TRBJ2-5; unclear D gene. Germline-derived CDR1 and CDR2 are SQVTM and ANQGSEA. Trimming stripped 8 bases from V and 5 bases from J, with 12 bases between. The CDR3 length is 11 residues. The CDR3 nucleotides are TGCAGCTCCCAAATCGGGGAGACCCAGTACTTC. Amino acid sequence: CSSQIGETQYF.

This clonotype was seen a handful of times. This chain connects TRBV14 to TRBJ2-1; D is unresolved. The CDR3 length is 15 residues. Germline lookup yields CDR1 SGHDN and CDR2 FVKESK. V was cut by 0 bases and J by 7 bases, with 13 bases left in between. CDR3 in DNA: TGTGCCAGCAGCCAAGATCGGCTAGTTTGGAATGAGCAGTTCTTC. It encodes CASSQDRLVWNEQFF.

This clonotype was seen ten or more times. V usage is TRBV11-2 and J usage is TRBJ2-3; 12 bases are a match to TRBD2. Germline V gene lookup returns CDR1 SGHAT and CDR2 FQNNGV. The CDR3 runs 15 residues. The junction had 2 bases not matched to a gene; V was cut back by 5 bases and J by 2 bases. In DNA, the CDR3 is TGTGCCAGCAGCCGACTAGCGGGGGTCACAGATACGCAGTATTTT. This gives the protein CASSRLAGVTDTQYF.

The genes are TRBV9 and TRBJ1-6; D is unclear. Germline assignment: CDR1 SGDLS and CDR2 YYNGEE. With 4 bases removed from V and 9 bases from J, the gap between germline ends came to 17 bases. The CDR3 consists of 15 residues. CDR3 protein: CASSPRAAKGSPLHF. For the CDR3, the DNA is TGTGCCAGCAGCCCTCGCGCAGCGAAAGGTTCACCCCTCCACTTT.

This clonotype was counted many times. The chain has TRBV3-1 and TRBJ2-3; 10 positions match TRBD2. Germline V gives CDR1 LGHDT, CDR2 YNNKEL (reference sequence). The CDR3 runs 16 residues. J lost 3 bases, V lost 0 bases, and 3 bases had no gene match. As DNA, the CDR3 is TGTGCCAGCAGCCAAGATCGAGCGGGGGGGACAGATACGCAGTATTTT. This encodes CASSQDRAGGTDTQYF.

This clonotype was detected only a few times. The chain carries TRBV4-3 and TRBJ1-3, with D unresolved. Germline V gene sequence: CDR1 LGHNA, CDR2 YSLEER. V was shortened by 4 bases and J by 1 base, with 11 bases between the two germline ends. The CDR3 is made up of 15 amino acids. The CDR3 reads CASSPVPGSGNTIYF. In DNA form, the CDR3 reads TGCGCCAGCAGCCCCGTCCCCGGTTCTGGAAACACCATATATTTT.

This clonotype was counted a few times. The chain carries TRBV11-3 and TRBJ2-1; 15 positions agree with TRBD2. The CDR3 contains 18 residues. V lost 3 bases, J lost 2 bases, and 5 bases stayed unmatched. Germline V lookup: CDR1 SGHNT, CDR2 YENEEA. In DNA, the CDR3 is TGTGCCAGCAGCTTCGCCGGGACTAGCGGGGGGACCTACAATGAGCAGTTCTTC. Translated, it gives CASSFAGTSGGTYNEQFF.

This clonotype was counted only a few times. V gene TRBV6-6 combines with J gene TRBJ2-5, with TRBD2 as a possible D gene (7 bases). CDR1 is MNHNY and CDR2 is SVGAGI in the germline V gene (reference sequence). The CDR3 covers 10 residues. The V end was cut by 11 bases, the J end by 7 bases, with 11 bases between. CDR3 nucleotide sequence: TGTGCCTCAGGGGAGGGGACCCAGTACTTC. Residues: CASGEGTQYF.

The chain is built from TRBV20-1 and TRBJ2-7, with 9 bases that match TRBD1. The V gene's germline CDR1 is DFQATT and CDR2 SNEGSKA (reference sequence). V was pared by 7 bases and J by 1 base, with 5 bases of the junction left unmatched. This CDR3 has 13 amino acids. The CDR3 loop reads CSVPTGGSYEQYF. The CDR3 DNA follows: TGCAGTGTCCCGACAGGGGGATCCTACGAGCAGTACTTC.